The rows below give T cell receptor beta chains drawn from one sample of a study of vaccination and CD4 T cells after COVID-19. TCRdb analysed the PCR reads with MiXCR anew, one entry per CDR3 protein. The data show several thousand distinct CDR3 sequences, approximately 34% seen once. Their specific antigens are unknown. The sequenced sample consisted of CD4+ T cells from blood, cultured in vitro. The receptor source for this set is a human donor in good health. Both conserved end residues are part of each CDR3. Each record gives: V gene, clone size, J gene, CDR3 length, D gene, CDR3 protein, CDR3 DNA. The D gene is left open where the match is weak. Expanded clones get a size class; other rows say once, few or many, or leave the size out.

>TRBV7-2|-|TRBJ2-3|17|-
CASSLRFGGDSTDTQYF
TGTGCCAGCAGCTTAAGGTTTGGTGGGGATAGCACAGATACGCAGTATTTT
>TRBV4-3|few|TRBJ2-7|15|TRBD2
CASSQDSGKANEQYF
TGCGCCAGCAGCCAAGACAGCGGGAAGGCCAACGAGCAGTACTTC
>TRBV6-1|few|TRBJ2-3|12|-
CASSTRTRREYF
TGTGCCAGCAGTACCAGGACGAGAAGGGAGTATTTT
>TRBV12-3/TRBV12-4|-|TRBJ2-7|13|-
CTSSRTVNYEQYF
TGTACCAGCAGTCGGACAGTGAACTACGAGCAGTACTTC
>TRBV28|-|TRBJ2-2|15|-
CASSFNRMNTGELFF
TGTGCCAGCAGTTTTAACAGGATGAACACCGGGGAGCTGTTTTTT
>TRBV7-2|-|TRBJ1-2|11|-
CASGSGVGYTF
TGTGCCAGCGGCTCAGGGGTTGGCTACACCTTC
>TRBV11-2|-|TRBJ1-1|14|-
CASIKWVRDTEAFF
TGTGCCAGCATTAAGTGGGTTAGGGACACTGAAGCTTTCTTT
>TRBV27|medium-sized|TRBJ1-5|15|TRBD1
CASSLGRGRLQPQHF
TGTGCCAGCAGTTTGGGCAGGGGGCGGCTTCAGCCCCAGCATTTT
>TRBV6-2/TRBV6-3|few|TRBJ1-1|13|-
CASSYKGRTEAFF
TGTGCCAGCAGTTACAAGGGGCGCACTGAAGCTTTCTTT
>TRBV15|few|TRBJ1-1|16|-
CATSRDLADRNTEAFF
TGTGCCACCAGCAGAGATCTAGCAGACAGGAACACTGAAGCTTTCTTT
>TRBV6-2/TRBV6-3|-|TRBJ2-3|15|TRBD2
CASRLGLPGADTQYF
TGTGCCAGCAGACTGGGACTACCCGGGGCGGATACGCAGTATTTT
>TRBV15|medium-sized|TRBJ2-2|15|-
CATSRVGSDTGELFF
TGTGCCACCAGCAGAGTAGGAAGTGACACCGGGGAGCTGTTTTTT
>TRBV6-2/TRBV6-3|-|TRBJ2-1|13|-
CASRVLLSNEQFF
TGTGCCAGCAGAGTACTTCTGTCGAATGAGCAGTTCTTC
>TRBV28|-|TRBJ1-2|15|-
CASSYGTYSNYGYTF
TGTGCCAGCAGTTATGGAACCTATTCTAACTATGGCTACACCTTC
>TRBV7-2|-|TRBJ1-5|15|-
CASSLDAGGNQPQHF
TGTGCCAGCAGCTTAGATGCGGGGGGGAATCAGCCCCAGCATTTT
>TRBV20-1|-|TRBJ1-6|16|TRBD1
CSARGDRVLENSPLHF
TGCAGTGCTAGAGGGGACAGGGTCCTGGAGAATTCACCCCTCCACTTT
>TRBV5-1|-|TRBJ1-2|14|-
CASSLGARLNGYTF
TGCGCCAGCAGCTTGGGGGCCAGGCTGAATGGCTACACCTTC
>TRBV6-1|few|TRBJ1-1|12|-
CASSERTWEAFF
TGTGCCAGCAGTGAGAGGACTTGGGAAGCTTTCTTT
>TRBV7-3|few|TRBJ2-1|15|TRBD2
CASSFDSGAYNEQFF
TGTGCCAGCAGCTTCGACAGCGGGGCTTACAATGAGCAGTTCTTC
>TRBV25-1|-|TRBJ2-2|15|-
CASSSLGSNTGELFF
TGTGCCAGCAGCTCCCTGGGGTCTAACACCGGGGAGCTGTTTTTT
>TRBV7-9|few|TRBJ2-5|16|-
CASSLEGRAYQETQYF
TGTGCCAGCAGCTTAGAGGGTCGAGCGTACCAAGAGACCCAGTACTTC
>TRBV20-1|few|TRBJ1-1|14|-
CSARVPGMNTEAFF
TGCAGTGCTAGAGTTCCAGGGATGAACACTGAAGCTTTCTTT
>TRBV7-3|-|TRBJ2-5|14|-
CASSLSGHQETQYF
TGTGCCAGCAGTCTGTCGGGCCACCAAGAGACCCAGTACTTC
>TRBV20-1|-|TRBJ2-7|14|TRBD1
CSASRGTGAYEQYF
TGCAGTGCTAGTAGGGGGACAGGCGCCTACGAGCAGTACTTC
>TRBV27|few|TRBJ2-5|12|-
CASSLLGETRYF
TGTGCCAGCAGTTTACTGGGGGAGACCCGGTACTTC
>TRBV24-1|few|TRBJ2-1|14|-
CATSDPGRYNEQFF
TGTGCCACCAGTGATCCGGGACGGTACAATGAGCAGTTCTTC
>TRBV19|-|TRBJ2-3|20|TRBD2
CASSPSNVLGLAGGPDTQYF
TGTGCCAGTAGTCCCTCTAATGTCCTGGGCCTAGCGGGAGGGCCAGATACGCAGTATTTT
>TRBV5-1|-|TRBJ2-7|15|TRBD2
CASSVRLAGPHEQYF
TGCGCCAGCAGCGTACGGCTAGCGGGTCCCCACGAGCAGTACTTC